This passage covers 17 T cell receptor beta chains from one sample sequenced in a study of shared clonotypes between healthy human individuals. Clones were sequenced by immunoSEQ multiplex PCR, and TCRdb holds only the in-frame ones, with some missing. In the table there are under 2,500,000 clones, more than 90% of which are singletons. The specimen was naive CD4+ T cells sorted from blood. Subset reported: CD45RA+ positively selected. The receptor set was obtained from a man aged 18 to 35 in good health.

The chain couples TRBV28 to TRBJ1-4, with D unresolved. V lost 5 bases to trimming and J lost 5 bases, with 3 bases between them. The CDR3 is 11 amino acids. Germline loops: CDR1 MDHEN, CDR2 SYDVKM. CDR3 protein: CASSTNEKLFF. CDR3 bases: TGTGCCAGCAGTACCAATGAAAAACTGTTTTTT.

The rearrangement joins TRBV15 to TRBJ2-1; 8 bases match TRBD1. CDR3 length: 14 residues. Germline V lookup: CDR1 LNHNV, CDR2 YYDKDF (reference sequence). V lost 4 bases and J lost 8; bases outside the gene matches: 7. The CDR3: CATSNRDRTDEQFF. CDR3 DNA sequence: TGTGCCACCAGCAACCGGGACAGGACGGATGAGCAGTTCTTC.

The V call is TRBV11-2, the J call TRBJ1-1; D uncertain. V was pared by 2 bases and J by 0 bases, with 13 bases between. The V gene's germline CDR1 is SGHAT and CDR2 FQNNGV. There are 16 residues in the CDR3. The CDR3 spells CASSLRSSSLNTEAFF. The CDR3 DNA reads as TGTGCCAGCAGCTTACGTTCTAGTTCCTTGAACACTGAAGCTTTCTTT.

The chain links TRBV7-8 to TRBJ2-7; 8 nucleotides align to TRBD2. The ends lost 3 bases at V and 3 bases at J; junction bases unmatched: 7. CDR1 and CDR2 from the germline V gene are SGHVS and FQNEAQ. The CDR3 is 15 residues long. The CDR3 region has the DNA TGTGCCAGCAGCTTTAGCGGGAACCTACACTACGAGCAGTACTTC. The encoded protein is CASSFSGNLHYEQYF.

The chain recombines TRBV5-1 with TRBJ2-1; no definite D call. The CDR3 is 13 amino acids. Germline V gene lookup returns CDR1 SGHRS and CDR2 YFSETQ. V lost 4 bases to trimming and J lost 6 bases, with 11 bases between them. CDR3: CASSPLLGNEQFF. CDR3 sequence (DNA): TGCGCCAGCAGCCCCCTTCTAGGCAATGAGCAGTTCTTC.

CDR3 amino acids: CASSPRDSGNTIYF. The CDR3 DNA reads TGTGCCAGCAGCCCTCGGGACTCTGGAAACACCATATATTTT. V is TRBV7-9 and J is TRBJ1-3; D call uncertain. V was clipped by 5 bases and J by 0 bases, with 8 bases between them. Germline CDR1 is SEHNR and CDR2 is FQNEAQ (reference sequence). This CDR3 contains 14 residues.

CDR3 residues: CASRTGGPPTDTQYF. The CDR3 DNA reads TGTGCCAGCAGAACCGGGGGGCCCCCCACAGATACGCAGTATTTT. The gene calls are TRBV7-2 and TRBJ2-3; maybe TRBD2 (7 bases). V dropped 6 bases and J dropped 2 bases, with 15 bases sitting between them. CDR1 is SGHTA and CDR2 is FQGNSA in the germline V gene. CDR3 length: 15 amino acids.

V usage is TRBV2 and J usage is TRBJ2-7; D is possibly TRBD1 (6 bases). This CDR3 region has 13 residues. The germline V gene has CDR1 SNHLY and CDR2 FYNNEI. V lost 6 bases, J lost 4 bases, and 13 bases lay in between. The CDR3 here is CASSTGTQYEQYF. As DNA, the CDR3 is TGTGCCAGCAGCACCGGGACACAGTACGAGCAGTACTTC. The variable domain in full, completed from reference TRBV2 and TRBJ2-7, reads EPEVTQTPSHQVTQMGQEVILRCVPISNHLYFYWYRQILGQKVEFLVSFYNNEISEKSEIFDDQFSVERPDGSNFTLKIRSTKLEDSAMYFCASSTGTQYEQYFGPGTRLTVT.

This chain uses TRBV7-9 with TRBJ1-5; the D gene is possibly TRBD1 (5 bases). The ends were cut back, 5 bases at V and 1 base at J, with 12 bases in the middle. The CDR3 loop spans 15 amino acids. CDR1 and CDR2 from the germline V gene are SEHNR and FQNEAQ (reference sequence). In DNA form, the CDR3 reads TGTGCCAGCAGCCGCACGGCAGGGAGCAATCAGCCCCAGCATTTT. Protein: CASSRTAGSNQPQHF.

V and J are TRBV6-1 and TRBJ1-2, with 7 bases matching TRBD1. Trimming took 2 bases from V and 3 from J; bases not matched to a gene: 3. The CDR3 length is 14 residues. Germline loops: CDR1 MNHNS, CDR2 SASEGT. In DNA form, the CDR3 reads TGTGCCAGCAGTGAATACGACAGGGACTATGGCTACACCTTC. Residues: CASSEYDRDYGYTF.

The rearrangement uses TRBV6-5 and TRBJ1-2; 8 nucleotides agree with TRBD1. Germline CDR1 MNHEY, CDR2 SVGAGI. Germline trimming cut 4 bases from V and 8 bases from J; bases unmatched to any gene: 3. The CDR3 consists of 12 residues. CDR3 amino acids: CASSSRQGGYTF. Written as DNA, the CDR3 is TGTGCCAGCAGTTCTAGACAGGGGGGCTACACCTTC.

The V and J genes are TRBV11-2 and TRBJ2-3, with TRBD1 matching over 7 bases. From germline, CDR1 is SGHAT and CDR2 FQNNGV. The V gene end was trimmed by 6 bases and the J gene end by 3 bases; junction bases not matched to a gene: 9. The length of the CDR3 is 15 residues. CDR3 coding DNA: TGTGCCAGCAGTTGGGACAGCATTTCAACAGATACGCAGTATTTT. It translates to CASSWDSISTDTQYF.

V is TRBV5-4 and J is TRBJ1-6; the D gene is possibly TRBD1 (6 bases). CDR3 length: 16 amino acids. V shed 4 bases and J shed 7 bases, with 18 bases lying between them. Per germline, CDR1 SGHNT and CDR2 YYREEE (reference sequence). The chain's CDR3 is CASSPGGGSGNSPLHF. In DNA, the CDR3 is TGTGCCAGCAGCCCGGGAGGGGGATCGGGGAATTCACCCCTCCACTTT.

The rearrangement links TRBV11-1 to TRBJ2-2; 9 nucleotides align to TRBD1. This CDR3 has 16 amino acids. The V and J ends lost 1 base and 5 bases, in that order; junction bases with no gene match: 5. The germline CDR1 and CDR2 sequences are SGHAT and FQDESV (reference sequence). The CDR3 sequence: CASSLEGQGRTGELFF. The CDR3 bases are TGTGCCAGCAGCTTAGAGGGACAGGGTCGGACCGGGGAGCTGTTTTTT.

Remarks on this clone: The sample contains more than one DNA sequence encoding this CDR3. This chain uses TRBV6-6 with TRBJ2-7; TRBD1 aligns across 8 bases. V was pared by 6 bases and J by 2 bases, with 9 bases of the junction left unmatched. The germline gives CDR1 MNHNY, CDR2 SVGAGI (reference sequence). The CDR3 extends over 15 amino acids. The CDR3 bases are TGTGCCAGCAGCTACGCCGGGACAGGAGCCTACGAGCAGTACTTC. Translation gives CASSYAGTGAYEQYF.

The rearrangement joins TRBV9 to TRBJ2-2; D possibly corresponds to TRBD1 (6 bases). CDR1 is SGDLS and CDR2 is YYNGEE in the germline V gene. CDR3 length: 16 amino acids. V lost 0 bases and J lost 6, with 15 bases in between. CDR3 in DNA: TGTGCCAGCAGCGTAGCCAGGGGTGTTGGCCCCGGGGAGCTGTTTTTT. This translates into CASSVARGVGPGELFF.

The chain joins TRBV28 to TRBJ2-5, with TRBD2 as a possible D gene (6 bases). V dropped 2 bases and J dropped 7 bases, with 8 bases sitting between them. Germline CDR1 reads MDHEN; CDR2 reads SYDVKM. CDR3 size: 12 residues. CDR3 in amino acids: CASSLEEGTQYF. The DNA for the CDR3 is TGTGCCAGCAGTTTAGAGGAGGGGACCCAGTACTTC.